Given below is one T cell receptor beta chain in context. Profiling relied on immunoSEQ multiplex PCR, and the TCRdb table lists in-frame clones only, not all of them. Of just over 95,000 clones listed, less than 80% are singletons. The ends lost 0 bases at V and 4 bases at J; junction bases unmatched: 4. CDR1 and CDR2 from the germline V gene are PRHDT and FYEKMQ (reference sequence). CDR3 length: 15 residues. The data derive from a study of shared clonotypes between healthy human individuals. The sequenced sample consisted of memory CD8+ T cells sorted from blood. Subset meaning: CD45RO+ cells pooled with CCR7-negative TemRA cells. The chain links TRBV13 to TRBJ2-5, with 8 bases fitting TRBD1. This clonotype originated in a man aged 25 to 45 in good health. As DNA, the CDR3 is TGTGCCAGCAGCTTAGGAACAGGGGGTTCAGAGACCCAGTACTTC. This codes for CASSLGTGGSETQYF.